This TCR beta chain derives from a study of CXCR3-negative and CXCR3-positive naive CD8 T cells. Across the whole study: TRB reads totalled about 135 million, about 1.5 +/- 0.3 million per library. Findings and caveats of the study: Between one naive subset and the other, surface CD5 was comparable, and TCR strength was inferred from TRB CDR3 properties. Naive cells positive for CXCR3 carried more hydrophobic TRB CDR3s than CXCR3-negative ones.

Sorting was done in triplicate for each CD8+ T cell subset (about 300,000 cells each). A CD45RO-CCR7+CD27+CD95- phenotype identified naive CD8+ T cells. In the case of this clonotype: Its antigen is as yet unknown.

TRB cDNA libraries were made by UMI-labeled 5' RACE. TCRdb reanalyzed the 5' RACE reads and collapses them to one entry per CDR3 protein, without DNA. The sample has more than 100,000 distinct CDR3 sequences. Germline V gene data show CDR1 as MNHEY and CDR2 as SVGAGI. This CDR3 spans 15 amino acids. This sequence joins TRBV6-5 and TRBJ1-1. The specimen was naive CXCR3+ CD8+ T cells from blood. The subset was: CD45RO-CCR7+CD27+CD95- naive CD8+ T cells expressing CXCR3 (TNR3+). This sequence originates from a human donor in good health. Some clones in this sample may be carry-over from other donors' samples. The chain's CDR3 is CASSPTDNMNTEAFF.